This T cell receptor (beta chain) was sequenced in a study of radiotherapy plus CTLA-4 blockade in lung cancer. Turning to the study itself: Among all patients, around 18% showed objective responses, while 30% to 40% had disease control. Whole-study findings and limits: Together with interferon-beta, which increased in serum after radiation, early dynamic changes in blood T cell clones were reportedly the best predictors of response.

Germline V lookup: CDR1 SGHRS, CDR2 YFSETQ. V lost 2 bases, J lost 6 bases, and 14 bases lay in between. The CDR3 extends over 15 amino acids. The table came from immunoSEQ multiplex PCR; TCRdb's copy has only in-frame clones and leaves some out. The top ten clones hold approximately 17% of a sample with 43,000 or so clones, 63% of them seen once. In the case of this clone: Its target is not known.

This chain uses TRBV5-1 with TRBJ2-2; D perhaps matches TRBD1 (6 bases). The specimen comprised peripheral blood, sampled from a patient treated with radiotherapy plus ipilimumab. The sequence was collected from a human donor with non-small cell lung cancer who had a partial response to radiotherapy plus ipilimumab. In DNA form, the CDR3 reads TGCGCCAGCAGCTTAGGACAGCGGTCCGCCGGGGAGCTGTTTTTT. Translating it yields CASSLGQRSAGELFF.